The entry below describes one T cell receptor beta chain. Assay: immunoSEQ multiplex PCR; the TCRdb copy retains only in-frame clones and omits some. The table has 200,000 to 250,000 clones, approximately 87% seen once. The data belong to a study of blood T cell repertoires in COVID-19. Across the study: Sites in the United States, Italy and Spain provided acute and convalescent COVID-19 samples. From T cells, B-cell-depleted T cells, or PBMCs came the material, which was cDNA or gDNA.

V shed 1 base, J shed 5 bases, and the junction held 4 bases outside the gene matches. Germline V CDR1 and CDR2: SGHNT, YENEEA. CDR3 length: 15 amino acids. This TCR came from a woman in her forties or fifties with acute or convalescent COVID-19. The chain employs TRBV11-3 and TRBJ2-5; TRBD2 matches at 10 bases. The sequenced sample was peripheral blood. The chain's CDR3 is CASSLGTSGTETQYF. The CDR3 nucleotides are TGTGCCAGCAGCTTAGGAACTAGCGGGACGGAGACCCAGTACTTC.